What follows are 12 T cell receptor beta chains derived from one specimen sequenced in a study of CD8+CD57+ T cells in acquired aplastic anemia. Patients chosen for sequencing had shown CD8+CD57+ cell expansion by flow cytometry. The template used for profiling TCR beta VDJ and CDR3 was genomic DNA. TCRdb used MiXCR to reprocess the reads, holding one entry per CDR3 protein. This repertoire shows hundreds of thousands of distinct CDR3 sequences, approximately 32% found once; its top ten account for under 0.95%. The sequenced material came from sorted CD4+, CD8+, or CD8+CD57+ T cells (not recorded which) from PBMCs. These receptors all stem from a human donor with aplastic anemia.

The chain links TRBV3-1 to TRBJ2-7, with TRBD2 matching over 9 bases. The length of the CDR3 is 15 residues. From germline, CDR1 is LGHDT and CDR2 YNNKEL (reference sequence). V shed 4 bases, J shed 2 bases, and the junction held 6 bases outside the gene matches. CDR3 residues: CASSPAGTSTYEQYF. The CDR3 DNA is TGTGCCAGCAGCCCTGCCGGGACTAGCACCTACGAGCAGTACTTC.

This clonotype was counted ten times or more. The genes are TRBV19 and TRBJ1-1, with 7 bases that match TRBD1. The length of the CDR3 is 15 residues. V was clipped by 11 bases and J by 1 base; unmatched bases: 13. Germline loops: CDR1 LNHDA, CDR2 SQIVND (reference sequence). The CDR3 DNA sequence: TGTGCCGGAAAAGAATCCGGACAGGCGAACACTGAAGCTTTCTTT. This sequence encodes CAGKESGQANTEAFF.

J is TRBJ2-2 and V is TRBV5-1; D is uncertain. The CDR3 has 13 residues. V shed 6 bases and J shed 3 bases, with 9 bases lying between them. CDR1 and CDR2 from the germline V gene are SGHRS and YFSETQ. The CDR3 sequence: CASKSSDTGELFF. For the CDR3, the DNA is TGCGCCAGCAAATCGTCGGACACCGGGGAGCTGTTTTTT. The whole variable domain, remainder taken from reference TRBV5-1 and TRBJ2-2, is KAGVTQTPRYLIKTRGQQVTLSCSPISGHRSVSWYQQTPGQGLQFLFEYFSETQRNKGNFPGRFSGRQFSNSRSEMNVSTLELGDSALYLCASKSSDTGELFFGEGSRLTVL.

Regarding this clonotype: A much larger clone differs from this one at a single base, so this may be a read error. The chain uses TRBV29-1 and TRBJ2-5; D possibly corresponds to TRBD2 (5 bases). V lost 3 bases, J lost 1 base, and 18 bases lay in between. Germline V gene sequence: CDR1 SQVTM, CDR2 ANQGSEA. The CDR3 runs 16 residues. The CDR3 region is CSVDGVLTHFQETQYF. In DNA, the CDR3 is TGCAGCGTTGACGGGGTACTAACGCATTTCCAAGAGACCCAGTACTTC.

This clonotype was seen at least ten times. This chain joins TRBV19 and TRBJ1-1; possible D gene TRBD1, 6 bases. Germline lookup yields CDR1 LNHDA and CDR2 SQIVND (reference sequence). The CDR3 totals 15 residues. Trimming left V 6 bases short and J 3 bases short, with 17 bases between. The CDR3 DNA reads TGTGCCAGTAGCCGGCCAGGGGAAGGGTACACTGAAGCTTTCTTT. This gives the protein CASSRPGEGYTEAFF.

This clonotype was counted between two and nine times. V and J are TRBV7-9 and TRBJ1-2; D perhaps matches TRBD1 (6 bases). CDR1 is SEHNR, CDR2 FQNEAQ, per germline (reference sequence). The CDR3 loop spans 13 amino acids. V was shortened by 6 bases and J by 6 bases, with 14 bases between the two germline ends. CDR3 region: CASRADSPNGYTF. As DNA, the CDR3 is TGTGCCAGCAGGGCGGACAGTCCTAATGGCTACACCTTC.

This clonotype has more than one count but fewer than ten. The chain combines TRBV19 with TRBJ2-7; D might be TRBD2 (6 bases). The germline CDR1 and CDR2 sequences are LNHDA and SQIVND (reference sequence). V was cut by 11 bases and J by 5 bases, with 25 bases left in between. The CDR3 is 15 residues long. CDR3 sequence (DNA): TGTGCCGGCAGCCCCGACGGGGGTCCTTATAACGAGCAGTACTTC. Translated, it gives CAGSPDGGPYNEQYF.

This clonotype was found many times. The chain recombines TRBV5-4 with TRBJ2-3, with 10 nucleotides matching TRBD1. The germline V gene has CDR1 SGHNT and CDR2 YYREEE (reference sequence). The trim removed 4 bases at V and 3 bases at J, leaving 2 bases unmatched. The CDR3 is made up of 14 amino acids. CDR3 nucleotide sequence: TGTGCCAGCAGCAGGGACAGGGGAACAGATACGCAGTATTTT. Protein product: CASSRDRGTDTQYF.

This clonotype occurred many times. The chain employs TRBV20-1 and TRBJ1-6, with 9 bases identical to TRBD1. V trimming: 4 bases; J trimming: 7 bases; junction bases outside the gene matches: 5. Per the germline V gene, CDR1 is DFQATT and CDR2 is SNEGSKA (reference sequence). The CDR3 sequence is 14 residues long. This CDR3 is CSAMLTGGNSPLHF. The DNA for the CDR3 is TGCAGTGCTATGTTGACAGGGGGGAATTCACCCCTCCACTTT.

In this sample, this clonotype turned up a few times. J is TRBJ1-1 and V is TRBV5-8; possibly TRBD1 for D (5 bases). Germline loops: CDR1 SGHTS, CDR2 YDEGEE. CDR3 size: 15 residues. Trimming shortened V by 1 base and J by 0 bases, and 10 bases separated the two germline ends. CDR3 sequence reads: CASSLSGTLNTEAFF. The CDR3 DNA follows: TGTGCCAGCAGCTTGTCGGGGACCTTGAACACTGAAGCTTTCTTT. The entire variable domain, with the rest obtained from reference TRBV5-8 and TRBJ1-1, is as follows: EAGVTQSPTHLIKTRGQQATLRCSPISGHTSVYWYQQALGLGLQFLLWYDEGEERNRGNFPPRFSGRQFPNYSSELNVNALELEDSALYLCASSLSGTLNTEAFFGQGTRLTVV.

This clonotype has at least ten counts. The genes are TRBV15 and TRBJ1-6, with a tentative D call TRBD1 (6 bases). Trimming cost V 3 bases and J 5 bases, with 8 bases left between them. CDR1 is LNHNV, CDR2 YYDKDF, per germline (reference sequence). The CDR3 loop spans 14 amino acids. In nucleotides, the CDR3 is TGTGCCACCAGCAGTTACAGGGATAATTCACCCCTCCACTTT. This codes for CATSSYRDNSPLHF.

CDR3 protein: CASSQGLWQPQHF. Here the CDR3 DNA reads TGTGCCAGCAGCCAAGGGTTGTGGCAGCCCCAGCATTTT. The chain links TRBV3-1 to TRBJ1-5; D gene unclear. Per the germline V gene, CDR1 is LGHDT and CDR2 is YNNKEL (reference sequence). This CDR3 spans 13 amino acids. With 1 base removed from V and 7 bases from J, the gap between germline ends came to 8 bases.